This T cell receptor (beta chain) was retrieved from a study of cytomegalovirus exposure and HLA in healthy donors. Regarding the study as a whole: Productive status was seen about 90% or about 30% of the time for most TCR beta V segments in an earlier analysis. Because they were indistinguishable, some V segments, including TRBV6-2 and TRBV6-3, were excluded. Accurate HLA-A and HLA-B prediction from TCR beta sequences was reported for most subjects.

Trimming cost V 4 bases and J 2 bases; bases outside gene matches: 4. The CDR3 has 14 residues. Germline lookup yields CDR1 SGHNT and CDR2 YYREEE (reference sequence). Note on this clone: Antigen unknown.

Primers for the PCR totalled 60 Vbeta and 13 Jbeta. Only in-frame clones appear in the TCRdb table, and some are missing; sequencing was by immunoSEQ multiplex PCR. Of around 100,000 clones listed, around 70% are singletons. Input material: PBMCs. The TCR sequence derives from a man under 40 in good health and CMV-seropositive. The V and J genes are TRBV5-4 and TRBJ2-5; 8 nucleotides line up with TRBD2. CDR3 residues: CASSDQRGQETQYF. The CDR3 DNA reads TGTGCCAGCAGCGACCAGCGGGGGCAAGAGACCCAGTACTTC.